Listed below are T cell receptor beta chains from one sample, sequenced in a study of blood T cells in healthy people across ages. TCRdb redid the calling of the 5' RACE reads with MiXCR, one entry per CDR3 protein. The data contain about 1,600,000 distinct CDR3 sequences, 40% to 50% of them singletons. The sequencing input was blood. The source is a woman in her late teens or twenties in good health. CDR3s include the opening cysteine and the closing phenylalanine or tryptophan. The D gene is left open where the match is weak. A clone size is listed for some rows: how often the clone was seen (once, few, many), or a class if it is expanded.

size: NA; D: NA; V: TRBV10-3; J: TRBJ1-5; DNA: TGTGCCATCAGGGCAGGCCTGGTTCAGCCCCAGCATTTT; CDR3: CAIRAGLVQPQHF
size: NA; D: TRBD2; V: TRBV7-6; J: TRBJ2-5; DNA: TGTGCCAGCAGCTTAGAAGTAGCGGGAGAGGATGAGCAGTACTTC; CDR3: CASSLEVAGEDEQYF
size: once; D: TRBD1; V: TRBV6-1; J: TRBJ1-1; DNA: TGTGCCAGCAGGGGACAGCTAGACACTGAAGCTTTCTTT; CDR3: CASRGQLDTEAFF
size: NA; D: TRBD1; V: TRBV20-1; J: TRBJ2-5; DNA: TGCAGTGCTCCTAGGACAGGCCAAGAGACCCAGTACTTC; CDR3: CSAPRTGQETQYF
size: NA; D: NA; V: TRBV3-1; J: TRBJ1-2; DNA: TGTGCCAGCAGCATAGGGACCGGGTCGGAGGGCTACACCTTC; CDR3: CASSIGTGSEGYTF
size: few; D: TRBD2; V: TRBV4-1; J: TRBJ2-7; DNA: TGCGCCAGCAGCCCTAAGGGACTAGCTGATTCCTACGAGCAGTACTTC; CDR3: CASSPKGLADSYEQYF
size: NA; D: TRBD1; V: TRBV9; J: TRBJ2-7; DNA: TGTGCCAGCAGCCCGGACAGGTTCACCTACGAGCAGTACTTC; CDR3: CASSPDRFTYEQYF
size: few; D: TRBD1; V: TRBV14; J: TRBJ2-7; DNA: TGTGCCAGCAGCCCCCTCGGGACAGGAGTCGGACAGTACTTC; CDR3: CASSPLGTGVGQYF
size: NA; D: TRBD1; V: TRBV11-2; J: TRBJ2-2; DNA: TGTGCCAGCAGCCCTACAGGGGGCCTCACCGGGGAGCTGTTTTTT; CDR3: CASSPTGGLTGELFF
size: NA; D: TRBD2; V: TRBV18; J: TRBJ2-5; DNA: TGTGCCAGCTCACCACCCTTAGAGACTAGCCGATTGGAGACCCAGTACTTC; CDR3: CASSPPLETSRLETQYF
size: NA; D: NA; V: TRBV2; J: TRBJ2-3; DNA: TGTGCCAGCAGTGAAGTTGGCAGGACGAGCACAGATACGCAGTATTTT; CDR3: CASSEVGRTSTDTQYF
size: NA; D: NA; V: TRBV30; J: TRBJ1-6; DNA: TGTGCCTGGAGCCCTGTCGGTAGGGATGCTTCACCCCTCCACTTT; CDR3: CAWSPVGRDASPLHF
size: NA; D: NA; V: TRBV10-3; J: TRBJ2-3; DNA: TGTGCCATCAGTGCTGGACAGCCCACAGATACGCAGTATTTT; CDR3: CAISAGQPTDTQYF
size: NA; D: NA; V: TRBV4-1; J: TRBJ1-1; DNA: TGCGCCAGCAGCCAAGTCGACGGAGCTGAAGCTTTCTTT; CDR3: CASSQVDGAEAFF
size: few; D: NA; V: TRBV20-1; J: TRBJ1-6; DNA: TGCAGTGCTAGTATAAACAAGGGAATTAAGGTTTCACCCCTCCACTTT; CDR3: CSASINKGIKVSPLHF
size: NA; D: NA; V: TRBV18; J: TRBJ2-4; DNA: TGTGCCAGCTCTCCAGGGGTCGGAAGCAAAAACATTCAGTACTTC; CDR3: CASSPGVGSKNIQYF
size: few; D: NA; V: TRBV18; J: TRBJ1-5; DNA: TGTGCCAGCTCTCCGGCGGACAGTCAGCCCCAGCATTTT; CDR3: CASSPADSQPQHF
size: few; D: TRBD1; V: TRBV20-1; J: TRBJ1-5; DNA: TGCAGTGCTAGAGATATAGGGACAGGGGGCGGAGGGGGGTTCAATCAGCCCCAGCATTTT; CDR3: CSARDIGTGGGGGFNQPQHF
size: NA; D: TRBD2; V: TRBV27; J: TRBJ2-1; DNA: TGTGCCAGCAGTGTCGTAGCCCCGGGACTAGCGGGAGGGCCGTACCGCTACAATGAGCAGTTCTTC; CDR3: CASSVVAPGLAGGPYRYNEQFF
size: few; D: NA; V: TRBV2; J: TRBJ1-6; DNA: TGTGCCAGCAGTGAAGGGGGGGCACCAAGCTCCTATAATTCACCCCTCCACTTT; CDR3: CASSEGGAPSSYNSPLHF
size: few; D: TRBD1; V: TRBV5-1; J: TRBJ1-2; DNA: TGCGCCAGCAGACGCGGGACAGGGAACTATGGCTACACCTTC; CDR3: CASRRGTGNYGYTF
size: NA; D: NA; V: TRBV14; J: TRBJ2-5; DNA: TGTGCCAGCAGCCAACTTGCTCCGTACCAAGAGACCCAGTACTTC; CDR3: CASSQLAPYQETQYF
size: few; D: NA; V: TRBV12-3/TRBV12-4; J: TRBJ1-2; DNA: TGTGCCAGCAGTCCTCCCCCAGGGATCTATGGCTACACCTTC; CDR3: CASSPPPGIYGYTF
size: many; D: NA; V: TRBV7-9; J: TRBJ2-7; DNA: TGTGCCAGCAGCCCACTAGGAGCCGAGCAGTACTTC; CDR3: CASSPLGAEQYF
size: NA; D: NA; V: TRBV5-1; J: TRBJ2-7; DNA: TGCGCCAGCAGCTTGGGCGAGGGTTGGGGCGAGCAGTACTTC; CDR3: CASSLGEGWGEQYF
size: few; D: TRBD1; V: TRBV6-5; J: TRBJ2-3; DNA: TGTGCCAGCAGTTGGGGACAGGGGGCGGCGGATACGCAGTATTTT; CDR3: CASSWGQGAADTQYF
size: few; D: NA; V: TRBV10-3; J: TRBJ2-3; DNA: TGTGCCACCCAGCCTACAGGAGATACGCAGTATTTT; CDR3: CATQPTGDTQYF
size: NA; D: TRBD2; V: TRBV7-9; J: TRBJ2-1; DNA: TGTGCCAGCAGCCCAATTCCTAGCGGGAGGGATTATGAGCAGTTCTTC; CDR3: CASSPIPSGRDYEQFF
size: NA; D: NA; V: TRBV20-1; J: TRBJ2-5; DNA: TGCAGTGCTAGCCGCACAAGCTCAGGGTTCGCCGAGCGGTACTTC; CDR3: CSASRTSSGFAERYF
size: few; D: NA; V: TRBV5-1; J: TRBJ1-1; DNA: TGCGCCAGCAAGCGTGAGGGGGACGGCACTGAAGCTTTCTTT; CDR3: CASKREGDGTEAFF
size: NA; D: NA; V: TRBV4-1; J: TRBJ2-5; DNA: TGCGCCAGCAGCCAATTAGCGGACCAAGAGACCCAGTACTTC; CDR3: CASSQLADQETQYF
size: few; D: NA; V: TRBV2; J: TRBJ2-2; DNA: TGTGCCAGCATGTACAGGACCCTCACCGGGGAGCTGTTTTTT; CDR3: CASMYRTLTGELFF
size: NA; D: NA; V: TRBV20-1; J: TRBJ1-1; DNA: TGCAGTGCTAGGGGGGGGAGCACTGAAGCTTTCTTT; CDR3: CSARGGSTEAFF
size: few; D: NA; V: TRBV12-3/TRBV12-4; J: TRBJ2-5; DNA: TGTGCCAGCAGTGTAAGGCAGTCCGGGACCCAGTACTTC; CDR3: CASSVRQSGTQYF
size: NA; D: TRBD2; V: TRBV10-3; J: TRBJ2-7; DNA: TGTGCCACCACCGGGACTAGCGACTACGAGCAGTACTTC; CDR3: CATTGTSDYEQYF
size: NA; D: NA; V: TRBV6-1; J: TRBJ2-3; DNA: TGTGCCAGCAGTACCCGGTGGGGGGTTAGCAGTACAGATACGCAGTATTTT; CDR3: CASSTRWGVSSTDTQYF
size: NA; D: TRBD2; V: TRBV29-1; J: TRBJ2-5; DNA: TGCAGCGTTGAGGCCGGGACTAGCATATTTCAAGAGACCCAGTACTTC; CDR3: CSVEAGTSIFQETQYF
size: few; D: NA; V: TRBV6-4; J: TRBJ2-1; DNA: TGTGCCAGCAGTGACTCCCCAGGGATCAATGAGCAGTTCTTC; CDR3: CASSDSPGINEQFF
size: NA; D: TRBD1; V: TRBV10-3; J: TRBJ1-5; DNA: TGTGCCATCAGTGATGGAGCAGGGGGGCAGCCCCAGCATTTT; CDR3: CAISDGAGGQPQHF
size: once; D: TRBD1; V: TRBV2; J: TRBJ1-6; DNA: TGTGCCAGCAGTGATTGGTCCCAGGGGGCGATAGGATCACCCCTCCACTTT; CDR3: CASSDWSQGAIGSPLHF
size: NA; D: TRBD2; V: TRBV7-8; J: TRBJ2-2; DNA: TGTGCCAGCACCGAAACCCTGACTAGCGTAACCGGGGAGCTGTTTTTT; CDR3: CASTETLTSVTGELFF
size: once; D: TRBD1; V: TRBV7-3; J: TRBJ1-2; DNA: TGTGCCAGCAGCTTACGGGGTGGACAGGCCGATGGCTACACCTTC; CDR3: CASSLRGGQADGYTF
size: NA; D: NA; V: TRBV3-1; J: TRBJ2-7; DNA: TGTGCCAGCAGCCGAGCACCTCGGAGCTCCTACAACGAGCAGTACTTC; CDR3: CASSRAPRSSYNEQYF
size: NA; D: TRBD1; V: TRBV15; J: TRBJ1-5; DNA: TGTGCCACCAGCAGACCGACAGGGCCTAATCAGCCCCAGCATTTT; CDR3: CATSRPTGPNQPQHF
size: NA; D: NA; V: TRBV7-9; J: TRBJ2-7; DNA: TGTGCCAGCAGCTTAAACGGGCTGGGCGAGCAGTACTTC; CDR3: CASSLNGLGEQYF
size: NA; D: TRBD2; V: TRBV2; J: TRBJ2-7; DNA: TGTGCCAGCAGTGAAGGACTAGCGGGGGGGATGTACGAGCAGTACTTC; CDR3: CASSEGLAGGMYEQYF
size: NA; D: TRBD2; V: TRBV20-1; J: TRBJ2-5; DNA: TGCAGTGCTAGAGAAGCGGGGGGGCTGAGGGAGACCCAGTACTTC; CDR3: CSAREAGGLRETQYF
size: NA; D: NA; V: TRBV29-1; J: TRBJ2-1; DNA: TGCAGCGTTTCCTTCAGTGGACCATACAATGAGCAGTTCTTC; CDR3: CSVSFSGPYNEQFF
size: few; D: NA; V: TRBV12-3/TRBV12-4; J: TRBJ1-4; DNA: TGTGCCAGCAGTTTCGTCGAGGGCTTTCATGAAAAACTGTTTTTT; CDR3: CASSFVEGFHEKLFF
size: many; D: NA; V: TRBV7-3; J: TRBJ1-2; DNA: TGTGCCAGCAGCCCGAGCGGGGCTGCCTATGGCTACACCTTC; CDR3: CASSPSGAAYGYTF
size: NA; D: NA; V: TRBV6-1; J: TRBJ2-7; DNA: TGTGCCAGCAGTGAAGGAGATGGAAGGGGACTGGGAAGGGCCGAGCAGTACTTC; CDR3: CASSEGDGRGLGRAEQYF
size: many; D: TRBD1; V: TRBV29-1; J: TRBJ2-7; DNA: TGCAGCGTTGAAAAGGGAGGACAGGGTGGATCCTACGAGCAGTACTTC; CDR3: CSVEKGGQGGSYEQYF
size: few; D: TRBD2; V: TRBV20-1; J: TRBJ2-3; DNA: TGCAGTGCTGACGGACTAGCGGGGGCTAGCACAGATACGCAGTATTTT; CDR3: CSADGLAGASTDTQYF
size: NA; D: NA; V: TRBV12-3/TRBV12-4; J: TRBJ1-2; DNA: TGTGCCAGCAGTTTGCCCGGGGTGGGGGGCGGTTATGGCTGCACCTTC; CDR3: CASSLPGVGGGYGCTF
size: NA; D: NA; V: TRBV6-1; J: TRBJ2-7; DNA: TGTGCCAGCAGTGAAGGCAGGGCGGGGAACGAGCAGTACTTC; CDR3: CASSEGRAGNEQYF
size: NA; D: NA; V: TRBV7-2; J: TRBJ2-3; DNA: TGTGCCAGCAACTTTGTAGGGGTGGGCACAGATACGCAGTATTTT; CDR3: CASNFVGVGTDTQYF
size: NA; D: NA; V: TRBV5-1; J: TRBJ2-7; DNA: TGCGCCAGCAGCTTGGACCGGGACGTCCGCCTTTCGAGCTCCTACGAGCAGTACTTC; CDR3: CASSLDRDVRLSSSYEQYF